This TCR beta chain comes out of a study of shared clonotypes between healthy human individuals (TCRdb year 2020). Regarding the complete study: Two women and a few men aged 18 to 49 years were included in the cohort. Per donor, three plates each were used for CD4 naive and CD4 memory, two for CD8 naive, and one for CD8 memory. The study deeply sequenced blood TCR repertoires of 5 or 6 healthy adults to estimate repertoire size and the extent of clonotype sharing between individuals. Libraries were prepared and TCR repertoires were sequenced by different laboratories using diverse techniques, in order to increase sequencing depth and limit assay-specific biases. Each donor's leukapheresis produced roughly between roughly 0.85 and 10 billion PBMCs.

Donors were healthy HIV-negative adults with no recently reported acute infections or vaccinations. Every donor was a Caucasian adult residing in Nashville, Tennessee, USA. Magnetic negative selection was used to enrich CD4+ T cells, after which naive cells were positively selected on CD45RA and the negative fraction became the memory subset. Blood was obtained by leukapheresis, after which PBMCs were separated by Ficoll-Histopaque density gradient centrifugation and cryopreserved in liquid nitrogen vapor phase. Purity and quantity of every magnetically sorted T cell population were checked by analytical flow cytometry. Genomic DNA was isolated from each sorted fraction and quantified by UV absorbance on a Nanodrop 2000c. V is cut back by 6 bases and J by 6 bases, with 2 bases in the junction unmatched. From a lookup of the germline V gene, CDR1 and CDR2 are ENHRY and SYGVKD. Including cysteine and phenylalanine, the CDR3 has 12 amino acids. This entry keeps only the CDR3 DNA: 36 bases, framed from base 1.

Broader findings and caveats from the paper: Sampling was restricted to blood, and TCR repertoires in tissues likely differ from the TCR repertoires found in blood. Rarefaction of sorted-subset datasets indicated incomplete sequencing despite the large sequencing depth. Because the study included a small number of donors, the genetic and exposure-history diversity represented was limited. Naive subsets generally had larger estimated clonotype richness than memory subsets did. Based on pairwise subsampling, the degree of clonotype sharing among donors was expected to be affected by sequencing depth. Higher generation probabilities were observed for clonotypes shared by all four sorted-subset donors than for non-shared clonotypes. When a handful of donors were compared, the shared fraction of clonotypes was about 5.4% for naive CD4, less than 4% for naive CD8, about 2.4% for memory CD4, and about 0.36% for memory CD8.

TCR CDR3 regions were amplified from genomic DNA by multiplex PCR using the deep immunoSEQ assay. For each cell subset, the extracted genomic DNA was distributed evenly across all wells of several immunoSEQ 96-well plates, and each plate served as one replicate. For sorted subsets, each replicate PCR was loaded with about 200 ng genomic DNA, equivalent to approximately 27,000 T cell genomes. The purified libraries were quantified using a Qubit 3.0 fluorometer, sized with a Bioanalyzer 2100, and then quantified again using the KAPA Library Quantification kit. A separate single-read 150-cycle Illumina NextSeq 550 flow cell was used to sequence each immunoSEQ 96-well plate. From the authors' description of their analysis: Because the immunoSEQ output included only junctional sequences and no quality scores, the filtering could not be the same as the filtering used for full-length reads. Sequences were annotated with PyIR, a Python wrapper for IgBLAST v1.9, and V/J genes and CDR3 were assigned using IMGT germline references. Reads were filtered out if the reads had weak V/J assignments (E-value above 1e-6), no CDR3, stop codons, out-of-frame junctions, or ambiguous translated residues. V3J clonotypes were defined as sequences sharing an identical inferred V gene, J gene, and CDR3 amino acid sequence. Percentage overlap between repertoires was calculated by dividing the number of shared unique clonotypes by the size of the smaller repertoire. Richness of each repertoire was evaluated using RTK rarefaction, the Chao1 estimator, and Recon v2.1 estimates of unobserved clonotypes. Generation probabilities for all TCRbeta clonotypes obtained by the gDNA method from a handful of donors were computed using OLGA. TCRdb stores this immuneACCESS table with in-frame sequences only. Part of the clones is absent; in the studies checked, under half of the shortfall reflects unresolved V genes, and no reason is known for the rest. D and trimming come from the DNA, and the V and J calls and clone size come from that table. Across this sample there are more than 2,000,000 clones, with 93% seen only once. The ten largest clones add up to under 0.45% of the sample.

Details on this clone: There is no known antigen for this receptor. Nothing much larger sits one base from this clone, and base qualities are not available.

Recombination connected TRBV10-3 to TRBJ1-2; TRBD1 fits 9 bases in the junction. This TCR was sampled from a man between 18 and 35 years old in good health. Some clones in this sample may be carry-over from other donors' samples. The sequenced sample consisted of naive CD4+ T cells from PBMCs. The meaning of the sample's cell subset or site label: CD45RA+ positively selected. The DNA sequence is TGTGCCATCAGCGGGACAGGGAATGGCTACACCTTC. Its protein is CAISGTGNGYTF.